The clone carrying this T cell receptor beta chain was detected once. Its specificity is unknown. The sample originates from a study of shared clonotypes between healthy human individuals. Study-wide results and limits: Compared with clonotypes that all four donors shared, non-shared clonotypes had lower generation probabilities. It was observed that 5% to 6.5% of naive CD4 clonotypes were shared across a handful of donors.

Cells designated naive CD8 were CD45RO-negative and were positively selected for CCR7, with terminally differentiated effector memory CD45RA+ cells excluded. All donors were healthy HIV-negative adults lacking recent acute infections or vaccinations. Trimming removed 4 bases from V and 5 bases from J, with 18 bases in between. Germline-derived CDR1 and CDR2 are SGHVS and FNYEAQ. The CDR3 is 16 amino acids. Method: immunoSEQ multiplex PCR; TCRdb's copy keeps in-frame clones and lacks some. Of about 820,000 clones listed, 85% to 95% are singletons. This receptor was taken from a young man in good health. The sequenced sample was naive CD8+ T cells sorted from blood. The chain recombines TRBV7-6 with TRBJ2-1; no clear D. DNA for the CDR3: TGTGCCAGCAGCTCCCGCCCGGACCACACAAACAATGAGCAGTTCTTC. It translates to CASSSRPDHTNNEQFF.